This entry lists 28 T cell receptor beta chains sequenced from one sample in a study of shared clonotypes between healthy human individuals. This table comes from immunoSEQ multiplex PCR, and its TCRdb copy is limited to in-frame clones, with some not included. In the table there are around 1.5 million clones, 95% to 99% of which are singletons. What was sequenced was naive CD4+ T cells sorted from blood. The subset: CD45RA+ positively selected. These receptors all come from a man aged 25-40 years in good health.

The V call is TRBV28, the J call TRBJ2-1; D is unclear. The CDR3 runs to 12 residues. Germline V gene sequence: CDR1 MDHEN, CDR2 SYDVKM. With 2 bases removed from V and 10 bases from J, the gap between germline ends came to 9 bases. The CDR3 bases are TGTGCCAGCAGTTTAGATGAGAGGGAGCAGTTCTTC. Protein product: CASSLDEREQFF.

The chain joins TRBV6-1 to TRBJ2-1, with unresolved D. Trimming took 5 bases from V and 8 from J, leaving 16 bases between them. Germline V gene lookup returns CDR1 MNHNS and CDR2 SASEGT. The CDR3 totals 14 residues. CDR3 loop: CASSRSGNEDEQFF. CDR3 nucleotide sequence: TGTGCCAGCAGTCGGTCAGGCAATGAGGATGAGCAGTTCTTC.

A word on this clone: Other DNA variants within this sample encode the same CDR3. The rearrangement uses TRBV5-1 and TRBJ2-3; the match to TRBD1 covers 8 bases. Per the germline V gene, CDR1 is SGHRS and CDR2 is YFSETQ. Germline trimming cut 4 bases from V and 3 bases from J; bases unmatched to any gene: 7. The CDR3 covers 15 residues. CDR3 DNA: TGCGCCAGCAGCCTCGGACAGGGCCTAACAGATACGCAGTATTTT. Translated, it gives CASSLGQGLTDTQYF.

The chain uses TRBV18 and TRBJ1-5; possible D gene TRBD1, 6 bases. The germline V and J ends were trimmed by 4 bases and 5 bases, with 18 bases remaining between them. The CDR3 totals 16 residues. Germline assignment: CDR1 KGHSH and CDR2 LQKENI. For the CDR3, the DNA is TGTGCCAGCTCACGTGAGACAGCAGGGGCCTATCAGCCCCAGCATTTT. It is translated as CASSRETAGAYQPQHF.

V is TRBV5-1 and J is TRBJ1-1; D is uncertain. Trimming took off 1 base at V and 1 base at J, with 14 bases between the two ends. This CDR3 is built from 16 residues. Germline loops: CDR1 SGHRS, CDR2 YFSETQ. In DNA, the CDR3 is TGCGCCAGCAGCTTGTTCCAGTCGGCAGGGAACACTGAAGCTTTCTTT. Its protein product is CASSLFQSAGNTEAFF.

V is TRBV5-6 and J is TRBJ2-3; 13 bases align to TRBD2. CDR1 SGHDT and CDR2 YYEEEE come from the germline V gene. Trimming took 4 bases from V and 3 from J; bases not matched to a gene: 5. This CDR3 has 16 residues. CDR3 amino acids: CASSLRTSGSTDTQYF. In nucleotides, the CDR3 is TGTGCCAGCAGCCTCCGGACTAGCGGGAGTACAGATACGCAGTATTTT.

The V call is TRBV18, the J call TRBJ1-1; D gene ambiguous. This CDR3 spans 14 amino acids. Germline-derived CDR1 and CDR2 are KGHSH and LQKENI. V lost 3 bases, J lost 0 bases, and 8 bases lay in between. CDR3 DNA sequence: TGTGCCAGCTCACCTGTGACTCTGAACACTGAAGCTTTCTTT. Residues: CASSPVTLNTEAFF.

This chain connects TRBV6-5 to TRBJ1-2; TRBD1 might be the D (5 bases). V shed 1 base and J shed 1 base, with 13 bases lying between them. This CDR3 is 16 amino acids long. The germline gives CDR1 MNHEY, CDR2 SVGAGI. CDR3 amino acids: CASSYWQGTVNYGYTF. The CDR3 nucleotides read TGTGCCAGCAGTTACTGGCAGGGTACGGTTAACTATGGCTACACCTTC.

The chain has TRBV11-2 and TRBJ2-2, with D possibly matching TRBD1 (6 bases). CDR1 is SGHAT and CDR2 is FQNNGV in the germline V gene. The CDR3 extends over 15 amino acids. The V and J ends lost 0 bases and 7 bases respectively, with 12 bases between them. The CDR3 loop is CASSLDPTGYGELFF. In DNA form, the CDR3 reads TGTGCCAGCAGCTTAGATCCCACAGGGTACGGGGAGCTGTTTTTT.

V usage is TRBV11-2 and J usage is TRBJ1-1; D is unresolved. This CDR3 region has 13 residues. Trimming removed 7 bases from V and 1 base from J, with 10 bases in between. Germline CDR1 SGHAT, CDR2 FQNNGV. For the CDR3, the DNA is TGTGCCAGCAACCGGGTGGCGAACACTGAAGCTTTCTTT. Amino acid sequence: CASNRVANTEAFF. Looking up the rest from reference TRBV11-2 and TRBJ1-1 gives the full variable domain: EAGVAQSPRYKIIEKRQSVAFWCNPISGHATLYWYQQILGQGPKLLIQFQNNGVVDDSQLPKDRFSAERLKGVDSTLKIQPAKLEDSAVYLCASNRVANTEAFFGQGTRLTVV.

This chain connects TRBV19 to TRBJ2-1; TRBD2 matches 8 bases. V gave up 7 bases and J gave up 9 bases; unmatched junction bases: 14. This CDR3 has 15 residues. Looked up from germline, CDR1 is LNHDA and CDR2 is SQIVND (reference sequence). The CDR3 DNA reads as TGTGCCAGTAATTATAGGGGACGGGGGGGAGCTGAGCAGTTCTTC. Translating it yields CASNYRGRGGAEQFF.

This chain links TRBV4-1 with TRBJ2-2, with D possibly called TRBD1 or TRBD2 (6 bases each). This CDR3 has 16 residues. In germline, CDR1 is MGHRA, CDR2 YSYEKL. V was clipped by 3 bases and J by 4 bases, with 15 bases between them. As DNA, the CDR3 is TGCGCCAGCAGCCAGCGGGACACCCGGGGCACCGGGGAGCTGTTTTTT. Amino acid sequence: CASSQRDTRGTGELFF.

The count of this clone is one. The chain links TRBV6-4 to TRBJ2-7; TRBD2 matches at 13 bases. The CDR3 has 16 residues. Germline assignment: CDR1 MRHNA and CDR2 SNTAGT. The V segment lost 4 bases and the J segment 5 bases; nucleotides outside the gene matches: 8. CDR3 bases: TGTGCCAGCAGTGGTACTAGCGGGAGGGGTTACGACGAGCAGTACTTC. Residues: CASSGTSGRGYDEQYF.

Concerning this clone itself: Within the sample, other DNA sequences also encode this same CDR3. V usage is TRBV2 and J usage is TRBJ2-7, with D hard to call. This CDR3 is built from 12 residues. The V gene lost 5 bases and the J gene lost 4 bases, with 9 bases spanning the gap. Germline V gene lookup returns CDR1 SNHLY and CDR2 FYNNEI. This chain's CDR3 is CASSQTAYEQYF. As DNA, the CDR3 is TGTGCCAGCAGTCAAACCGCTTACGAGCAGTACTTC.

The rearrangement joins TRBV7-2 to TRBJ2-1, with 7 nucleotides matching TRBD1. The germline V gene encodes CDR1 SGHTA and CDR2 FQGNSA. The CDR3 totals 13 residues. The V and J ends lost 4 bases and 6 bases, in that order; junction bases with no gene match: 3. The CDR3 bases are TGTGCCAGCAGCTGGGACAGAGGCAATGAGCAGTTCTTC. Translating it yields CASSWDRGNEQFF.

The rearrangement joins TRBV2 to TRBJ2-5; TRBD2 aligns across 7 bases. The CDR3 runs 12 residues. Germline CDR1 is SNHLY and CDR2 is FYNNEI. V shed 7 bases, J shed 5 bases, and the junction held 4 bases outside the gene matches. The CDR3 spells CASKGGKETQYF. The CDR3 nucleotides are TGTGCCAGCAAGGGAGGGAAGGAGACCCAGTACTTC.

The chain recombines TRBV20-1 with TRBJ1-5, with unresolved D. The CDR3 is 11 amino acids. The ends were cut back, 0 bases at V and 9 bases at J, with 6 bases in the middle. The V gene's germline CDR1 is DFQATT and CDR2 SNEGSKA (reference sequence). CDR3 loop: CSARDSRPQHF. The DNA of the CDR3 is TGCAGTGCTAGAGATTCACGGCCCCAGCATTTT.

The V call is TRBV11-2, the J call TRBJ2-7; 12 nucleotides agree with TRBD2. V was pared by 2 bases and J by 5 bases, with 7 bases of the junction left unmatched. The CDR3 contains 16 residues. From germline, CDR1 is SGHAT and CDR2 FQNNGV. The CDR3 region is CASSLRTSGTRDEQYF. Here the CDR3 DNA reads TGTGCCAGCAGCTTAAGGACTAGCGGGACCCGTGACGAGCAGTACTTC.

The V and J genes are TRBV7-9 and TRBJ2-7; D remains unclear. This CDR3 has 13 amino acids. The germline V and J ends were trimmed by 1 base and 6 bases, with 10 bases remaining between them. CDR1 is SEHNR, CDR2 FQNEAQ, per germline (reference sequence). CDR3 nucleotides: TGTGCCAGCAGCTTAGTGTTGACGGGCGAGCAGTACTTC. Protein product: CASSLVLTGEQYF.

The chain links TRBV18 to TRBJ2-7; D is perhaps TRBD1 (5 bases). The length of the CDR3 is 13 residues. Trimming removed 3 bases at V and 6 bases at J, with 12 bases between. CDR1 KGHSH and CDR2 LQKENI come from the germline V gene. The CDR3 nucleotides are TGTGCCAGCTCACCCTCCAGGGCCGGCGAGCAGTACTTC. As protein: CASSPSRAGEQYF. Variable domain in full (rest from reference TRBV18 and TRBJ2-7): NAGVMQNPRHLVRRRGQEARLRCSPMKGHSHVYWYRQLPEEGLKFMVYLQKENIIDESGMPKERFSAEFPKEGPSILRIQQVVRGDSAAYFCASSPSRAGEQYFGPGTRLTVT.

V and J are TRBV11-1 and TRBJ2-7, with 9 bases aligning to TRBD2. J was trimmed by 1 base and V by 1 base; bases with no gene match: 14. CDR1 and CDR2 (germline): SGHAT, FQDESV (reference sequence). The CDR3 spans 19 residues. The CDR3 region is CASSLEGLAGYAGSYEQYF. CDR3 sequence (DNA): TGTGCCAGCAGCTTAGAGGGCCTAGCGGGATACGCGGGATCCTACGAGCAGTACTTC. Filled out from reference TRBV11-1 and TRBJ2-7, the complete variable domain reads EAEVAQSPRYKITEKSQAVAFWCDPISGHATLYWYRQILGQGPELLVQFQDESVVDDSQLPKDRFSAERLKGVDSTLKIQPAELGDSAMYLCASSLEGLAGYAGSYEQYFGPGTRLTVT.

V is TRBV9 and J is TRBJ2-2; 11 positions match TRBD2. Germline lookup yields CDR1 SGDLS and CDR2 YYNGEE. This CDR3 region has 15 residues. The ends lost 4 bases at V and 5 bases at J; junction bases unmatched: 4. CDR3 bases: TGTGCCAGCAGCCCCACTAGCGGGAGAACCGGGGAGCTGTTTTTT. Encoded protein: CASSPTSGRTGELFF.

This clone was seen just once. The chain has TRBV7-8 and TRBJ2-7; a possible D gene is TRBD2 (6 bases). Germline lookup yields CDR1 SGHVS and CDR2 FQNEAQ. With 1 base removed from V and 2 bases from J, the gap between germline ends came to 9 bases. This CDR3 has 14 residues. In DNA, the CDR3 is TGTGCCAGCAGCTTAGAGGGACTCCCCTACGAGCAGTACTTC. Amino acid sequence: CASSLEGLPYEQYF.

The chain couples TRBV15 to TRBJ2-3; TRBD2 matches 14 bases. CDR3 length equals 14 residues. Looked up from germline, CDR1 is LNHNV and CDR2 is YYDKDF (reference sequence). The junction had 1 base not matched to a gene; V was cut back by 5 bases and J by 6 bases. This CDR3 reads CATSGTSGSDTQYF. For the CDR3, the DNA is TGTGCCACCAGCGGGACTAGCGGGAGTGATACGCAGTATTTT.

V and J are TRBV4-3 and TRBJ1-5; 7 bases are shared with TRBD1. Germline CDR1 is LGHNA and CDR2 is YSLEER. V trimming: 0 bases; J trimming: 6 bases; junction bases outside the gene matches: 8. The CDR3 totals 16 residues. In nucleotides, the CDR3 is TGCGCCAGCAGCCAAGATCGTACAGGGGTATCTCAGCCCCAGCATTTT. It specifies CASSQDRTGVSQPQHF.

With respect to this clone: Additional DNA sequences in this sample encode the identical CDR3. This chain joins TRBV5-4 and TRBJ2-5; D remains unclear. CDR1 and CDR2 (germline): SGHNT, YYREEE (reference sequence). With 2 bases removed from V and 4 bases from J, the gap between germline ends came to 6 bases. This CDR3 has 12 residues. Here the CDR3 DNA reads TGTGCCAGCAGCTTTCCCGGAGAGACCCAGTACTTC. Residues: CASSFPGETQYF.

This chain connects TRBV4-1 to TRBJ2-5; the D call may be TRBD1 or TRBD2 (5 bases each). V was pared by 0 bases and J by 2 bases, with 22 bases between. Germline-derived CDR1 and CDR2 are MGHRA and YSYEKL. The CDR3 is 19 residues long. DNA for the CDR3: TGCGCCAGCAGCCAAGATCTGATAGGGACCTTTCATACTCAAGAGACCCAGTACTTC. Amino acids: CASSQDLIGTFHTQETQYF.

The chain employs TRBV2 and TRBJ2-7, with 8 bases that match TRBD2. Per germline, CDR1 SNHLY and CDR2 FYNNEI. The CDR3 consists of 14 residues. Trimming at V came to 8 bases and at J to 3 bases, leaving 9 bases not matched to a gene. CDR3 DNA: TGTGCCAGCGCCCGGGGGCGGGAGGTCTACGAGCAGTACTTC. Translation: CASARGREVYEQYF.